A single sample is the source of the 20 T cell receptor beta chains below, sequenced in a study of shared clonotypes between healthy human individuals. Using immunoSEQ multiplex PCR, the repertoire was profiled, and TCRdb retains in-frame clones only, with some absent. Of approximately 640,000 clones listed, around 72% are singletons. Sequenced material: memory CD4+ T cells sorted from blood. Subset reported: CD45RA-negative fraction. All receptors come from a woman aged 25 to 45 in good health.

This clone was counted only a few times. The CDR3 region is CASSLSPGDGMNTEAFF. CDR3 in DNA: TGTGCCAGCAGCTTGTCTCCCGGGGACGGAATGAACACTGAAGCTTTCTTT. The V and J genes are TRBV5-6 and TRBJ1-1; TRBD1 is a possible D gene (5 bases). The CDR3 is 17 residues long. Germline V gene lookup returns CDR1 SGHDT and CDR2 YYEEEE. Trimming took 1 base from V and 0 from J, leaving 16 bases between them.

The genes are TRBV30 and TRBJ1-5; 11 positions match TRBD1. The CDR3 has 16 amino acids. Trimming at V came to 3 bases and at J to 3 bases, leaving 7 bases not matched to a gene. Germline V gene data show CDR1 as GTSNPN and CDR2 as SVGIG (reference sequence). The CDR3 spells CAWSPRDRGFNQPQHF. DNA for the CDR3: TGTGCCTGGAGCCCTAGGGACAGGGGGTTCAATCAGCCCCAGCATTTT.

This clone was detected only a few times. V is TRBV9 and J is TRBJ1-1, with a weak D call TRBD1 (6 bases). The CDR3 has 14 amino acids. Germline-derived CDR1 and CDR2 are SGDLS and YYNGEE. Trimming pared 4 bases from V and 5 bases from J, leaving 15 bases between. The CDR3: CASSLGLQGTEAFF. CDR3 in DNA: TGTGCCAGCAGCTTGGGACTCCAGGGGACTGAAGCTTTCTTT.

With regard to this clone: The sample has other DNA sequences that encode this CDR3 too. The CDR3 sequence: CASSFEGTYTDTQYF. Here the CDR3 DNA reads TGTGCCAGCAGTTTTGAAGGGACCTACACAGATACGCAGTATTTT. The chain links TRBV27 to TRBJ2-3; perhaps D is TRBD1 or TRBD2 (5 bases each). Trimming left V 3 bases short and J 2 bases short, with 12 bases between. Germline-derived CDR1 and CDR2 are MNHEY and SMNVEV (reference sequence). This CDR3 is built from 15 residues.

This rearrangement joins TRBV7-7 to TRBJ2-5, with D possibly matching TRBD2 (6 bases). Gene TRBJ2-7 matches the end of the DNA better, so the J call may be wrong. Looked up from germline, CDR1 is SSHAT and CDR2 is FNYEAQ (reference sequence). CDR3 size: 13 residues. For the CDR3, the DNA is TGTGCCTCAGGGACGGGAGCGGGCCACGAGCAGTACTTC. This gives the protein CASGTGAGHEQYF.

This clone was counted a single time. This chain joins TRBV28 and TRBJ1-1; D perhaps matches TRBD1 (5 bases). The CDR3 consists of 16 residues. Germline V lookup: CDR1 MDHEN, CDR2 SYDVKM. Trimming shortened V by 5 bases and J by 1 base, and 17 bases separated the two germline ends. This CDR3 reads CASSPWGGRGNTEAFF. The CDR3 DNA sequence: TGTGCCAGCAGTCCCTGGGGGGGAAGGGGGAACACTGAAGCTTTCTTT.

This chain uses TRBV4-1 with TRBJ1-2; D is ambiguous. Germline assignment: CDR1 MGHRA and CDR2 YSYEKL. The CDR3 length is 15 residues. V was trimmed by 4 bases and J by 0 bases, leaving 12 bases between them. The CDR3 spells CASSPEAAANYGYTF. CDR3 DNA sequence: TGCGCCAGCAGCCCCGAAGCGGCTGCTAACTATGGCTACACCTTC.

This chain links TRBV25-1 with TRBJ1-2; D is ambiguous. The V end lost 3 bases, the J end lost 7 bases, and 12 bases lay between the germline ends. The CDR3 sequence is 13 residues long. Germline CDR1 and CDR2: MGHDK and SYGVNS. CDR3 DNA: TGTGCCAGCAGTGATCCGGGGATTGGTGGCTACACCTTC. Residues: CASSDPGIGGYTF.

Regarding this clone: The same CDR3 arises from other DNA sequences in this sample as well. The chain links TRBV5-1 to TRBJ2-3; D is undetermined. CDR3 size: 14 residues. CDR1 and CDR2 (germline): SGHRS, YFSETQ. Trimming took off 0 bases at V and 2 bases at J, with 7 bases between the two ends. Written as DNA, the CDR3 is TGCGCCAGCAGCTTGGGGACCGTCACAGATACGCAGTATTTT. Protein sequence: CASSLGTVTDTQYF.

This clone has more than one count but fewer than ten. In DNA, the CDR3 is TGCAGCGTTGAGGTAGAGTCAGATACGCAGTATTTT. Its protein product is CSVEVESDTQYF. J is TRBJ2-3 and V is TRBV29-1; no clear D gene. V was trimmed by 3 bases and J by 4 bases, leaving 8 bases between them. The CDR3 spans 12 residues. CDR1 is SQVTM, CDR2 ANQGSEA, per germline.

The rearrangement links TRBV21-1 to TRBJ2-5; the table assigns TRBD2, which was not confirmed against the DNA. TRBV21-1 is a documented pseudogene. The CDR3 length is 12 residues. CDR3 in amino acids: CASSKLRETQYF. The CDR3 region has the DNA TGTGCCAGCAGCAAATTACGGGAGACCCAGTACTTC.

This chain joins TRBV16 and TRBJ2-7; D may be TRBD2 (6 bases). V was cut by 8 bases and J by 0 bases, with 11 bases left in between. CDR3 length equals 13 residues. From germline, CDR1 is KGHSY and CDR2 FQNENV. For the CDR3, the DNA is TGTGCCAGCGCTGGCGGGATCTCCTACGAGCAGTACTTC. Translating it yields CASAGGISYEQYF.

The CDR3 protein is CASSHQRDSANTQYF. The CDR3 DNA sequence: TGCGCCAGCAGCCACCAGCGGGATTCGGCGAATACGCAGTATTTT. V usage is TRBV4-1 and J usage is TRBJ2-3; 7 bases map to TRBD2. V trimming: 3 bases; J trimming: 7 bases; junction bases outside the gene matches: 10. CDR3 length: 15 amino acids. Germline V CDR1 and CDR2: MGHRA, YSYEKL.

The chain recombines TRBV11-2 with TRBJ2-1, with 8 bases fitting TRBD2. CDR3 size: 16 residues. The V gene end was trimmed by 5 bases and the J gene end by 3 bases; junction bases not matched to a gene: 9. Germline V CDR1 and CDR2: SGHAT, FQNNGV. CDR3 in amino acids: CASSRTGTRDYNEQFF. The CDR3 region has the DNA TGTGCCAGCAGCCGCACCGGGACTAGGGACTACAATGAGCAGTTCTTC. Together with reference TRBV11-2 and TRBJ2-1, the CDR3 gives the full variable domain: EAGVAQSPRYKIIEKRQSVAFWCNPISGHATLYWYQQILGQGPKLLIQFQNNGVVDDSQLPKDRFSAERLKGVDSTLKIQPAKLEDSAVYLCASSRTGTRDYNEQFFGPGTRLTVL.

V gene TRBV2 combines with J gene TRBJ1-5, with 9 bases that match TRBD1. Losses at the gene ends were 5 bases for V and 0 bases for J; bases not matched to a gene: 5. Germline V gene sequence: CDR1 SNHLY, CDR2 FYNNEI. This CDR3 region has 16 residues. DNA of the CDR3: TGTGCCAGCAGTATGGACAGGGGACATAGCAATCAGCCCCAGCATTTT. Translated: CASSMDRGHSNQPQHF.

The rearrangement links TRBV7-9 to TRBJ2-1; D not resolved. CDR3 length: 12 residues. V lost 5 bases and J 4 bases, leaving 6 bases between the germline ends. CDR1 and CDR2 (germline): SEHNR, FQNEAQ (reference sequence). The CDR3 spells CASSPHYNEQFF. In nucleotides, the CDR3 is TGTGCCAGCAGCCCACATTACAATGAGCAGTTCTTC.

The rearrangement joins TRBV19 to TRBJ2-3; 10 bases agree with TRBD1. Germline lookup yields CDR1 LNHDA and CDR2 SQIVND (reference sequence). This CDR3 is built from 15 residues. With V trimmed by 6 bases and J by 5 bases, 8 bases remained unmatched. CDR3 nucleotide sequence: TGTGCCAGTAGAACCGGGACAGGGGAAGGAGATACGCAGTATTTT. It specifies CASRTGTGEGDTQYF.

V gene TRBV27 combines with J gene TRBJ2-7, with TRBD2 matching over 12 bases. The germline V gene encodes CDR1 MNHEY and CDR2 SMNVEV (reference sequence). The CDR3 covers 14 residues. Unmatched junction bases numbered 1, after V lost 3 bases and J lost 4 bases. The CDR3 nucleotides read TGTGCCAGCAGTTTCGGACTAGCGGGGTACGAGCAGTACTTC. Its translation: CASSFGLAGYEQYF.

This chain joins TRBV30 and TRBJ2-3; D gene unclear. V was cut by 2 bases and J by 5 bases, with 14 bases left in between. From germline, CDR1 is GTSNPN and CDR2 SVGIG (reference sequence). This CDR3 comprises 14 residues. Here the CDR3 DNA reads TGTGCCTGGAGTAGTATCTTTCGGTTAGATACGCAGTATTTT. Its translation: CAWSSIFRLDTQYF.

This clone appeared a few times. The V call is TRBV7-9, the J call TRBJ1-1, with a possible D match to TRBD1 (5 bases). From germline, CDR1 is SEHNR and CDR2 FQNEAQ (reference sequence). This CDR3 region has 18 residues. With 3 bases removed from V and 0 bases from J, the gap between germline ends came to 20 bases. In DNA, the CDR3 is TGTGCCAGCAGCTTTCCCTCTTCGGGGACCGCAGTGAACACTGAAGCTTTCTTT. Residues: CASSFPSSGTAVNTEAFF.